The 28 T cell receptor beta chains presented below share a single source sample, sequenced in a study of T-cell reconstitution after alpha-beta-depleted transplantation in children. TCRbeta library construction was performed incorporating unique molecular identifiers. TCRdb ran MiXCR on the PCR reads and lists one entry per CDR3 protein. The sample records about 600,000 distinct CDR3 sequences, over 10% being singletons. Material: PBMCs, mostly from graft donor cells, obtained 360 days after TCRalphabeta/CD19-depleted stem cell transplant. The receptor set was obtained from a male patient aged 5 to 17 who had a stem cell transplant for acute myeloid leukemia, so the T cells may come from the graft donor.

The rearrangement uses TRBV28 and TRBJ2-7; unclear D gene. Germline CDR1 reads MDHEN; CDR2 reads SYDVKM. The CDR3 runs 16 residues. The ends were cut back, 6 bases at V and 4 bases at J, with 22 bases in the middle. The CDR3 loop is CASSLSGAYAQYEQYF. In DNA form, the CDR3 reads TGTGCCAGCAGCCTAAGTGGAGCGTACGCTCAATACGAGCAGTACTTC.

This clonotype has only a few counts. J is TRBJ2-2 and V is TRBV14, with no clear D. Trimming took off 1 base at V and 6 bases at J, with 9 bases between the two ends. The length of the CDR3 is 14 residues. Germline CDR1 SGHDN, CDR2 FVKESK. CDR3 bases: TGTGCCAGCAGCCAAGTGTACCAGGCCGGGGAGCTGTTTTTT. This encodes CASSQVYQAGELFF. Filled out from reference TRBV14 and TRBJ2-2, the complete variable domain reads EAGVTQFPSHSVIEKGQTVTLRCDPISGHDNLYWYRRVMGKEIKFLLHFVKESKQDESGMPNNRFLAERTGGTYSTLKVQPAELEDSGVYFCASSQVYQAGELFFGEGSRLTVL.

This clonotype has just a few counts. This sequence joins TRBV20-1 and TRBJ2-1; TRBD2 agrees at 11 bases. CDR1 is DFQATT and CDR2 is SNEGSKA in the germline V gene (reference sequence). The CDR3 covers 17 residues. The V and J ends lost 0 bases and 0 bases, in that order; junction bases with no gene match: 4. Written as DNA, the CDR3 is TGCAGTGCTAGAGACCCTAGCGGGAGGATCTCCTACAATGAGCAGTTCTTC. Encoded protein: CSARDPSGRISYNEQFF.

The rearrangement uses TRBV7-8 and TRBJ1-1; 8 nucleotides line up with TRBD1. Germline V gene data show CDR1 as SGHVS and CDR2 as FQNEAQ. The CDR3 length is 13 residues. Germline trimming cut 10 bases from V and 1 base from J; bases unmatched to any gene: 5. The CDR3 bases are TGTGCCACCTTTCAGGGGGCGAACACTGAAGCTTTCTTT. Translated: CATFQGANTEAFF.

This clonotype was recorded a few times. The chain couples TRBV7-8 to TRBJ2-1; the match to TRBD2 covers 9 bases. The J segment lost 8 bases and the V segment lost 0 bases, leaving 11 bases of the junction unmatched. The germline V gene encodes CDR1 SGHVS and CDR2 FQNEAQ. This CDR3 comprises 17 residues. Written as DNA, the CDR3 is TGTGCCAGCAGCTTAGCGCAACTAGCGGGTCTTCTGGATGAGCAGTTCTTC. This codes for CASSLAQLAGLLDEQFF.

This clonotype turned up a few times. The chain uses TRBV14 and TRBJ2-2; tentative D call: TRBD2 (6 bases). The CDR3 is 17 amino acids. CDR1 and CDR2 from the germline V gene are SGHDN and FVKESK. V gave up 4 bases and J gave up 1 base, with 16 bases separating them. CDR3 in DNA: TGTGCCAGCAGCCGCATTAACGGGGGACTGAACACCGGGGAGCTGTTTTTT. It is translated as CASSRINGGLNTGELFF. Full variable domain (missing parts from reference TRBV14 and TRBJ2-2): EAGVTQFPSHSVIEKGQTVTLRCDPISGHDNLYWYRRVMGKEIKFLLHFVKESKQDESGMPNNRFLAERTGGTYSTLKVQPAELEDSGVYFCASSRINGGLNTGELFFGEGSRLTVL.

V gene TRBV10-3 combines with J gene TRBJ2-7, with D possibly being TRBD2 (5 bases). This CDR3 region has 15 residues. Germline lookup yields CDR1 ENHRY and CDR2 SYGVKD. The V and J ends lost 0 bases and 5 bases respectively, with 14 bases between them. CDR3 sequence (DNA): TGTGCCATCAGTGAGTCGAGAGCCCCCGGGGACGAGCAGTACTTC. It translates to CAISESRAPGDEQYF.

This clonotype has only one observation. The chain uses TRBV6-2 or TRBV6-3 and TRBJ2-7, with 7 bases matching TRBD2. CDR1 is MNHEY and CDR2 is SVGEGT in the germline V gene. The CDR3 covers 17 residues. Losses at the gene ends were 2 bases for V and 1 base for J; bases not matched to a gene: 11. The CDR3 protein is CASSYGGGGRRSYEQYF. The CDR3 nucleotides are TGTGCCAGCAGTTACGGAGGCGGGGGTCGAAGGTCCTACGAGCAGTACTTC.

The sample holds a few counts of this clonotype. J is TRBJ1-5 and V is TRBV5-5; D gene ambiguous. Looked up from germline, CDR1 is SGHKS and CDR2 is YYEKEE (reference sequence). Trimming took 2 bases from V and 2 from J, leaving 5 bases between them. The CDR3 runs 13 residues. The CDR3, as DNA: TGTGCCAGCAGCTTCTTAGGCAATCAGCCCCAGCATTTT. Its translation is CASSFLGNQPQHF. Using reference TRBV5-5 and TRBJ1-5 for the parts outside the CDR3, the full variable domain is DAGVTQSPTHLIKTRGQQVTLRCSPISGHKSVSWYQQVLGQGPQFIFQYYEKEERGRGNFPDRFSARQFPNYSSELNVNALLLGDSALYLCASSFLGNQPQHFGDGTRLSIL.

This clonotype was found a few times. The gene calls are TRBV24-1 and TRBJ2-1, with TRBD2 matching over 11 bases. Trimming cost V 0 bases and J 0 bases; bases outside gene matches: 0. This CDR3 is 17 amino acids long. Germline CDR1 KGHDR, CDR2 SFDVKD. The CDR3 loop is CATSDLTSGSSYNEQFF. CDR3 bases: TGTGCCACCAGTGATTTGACTAGCGGGAGCTCCTACAATGAGCAGTTCTTC.

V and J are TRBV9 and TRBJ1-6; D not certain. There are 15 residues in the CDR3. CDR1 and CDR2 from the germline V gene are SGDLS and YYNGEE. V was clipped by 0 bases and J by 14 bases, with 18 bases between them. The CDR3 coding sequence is TGTGCCAGCAGCGTAGAGCCCTCTCTTATTGCGGCCCTCCACTTT. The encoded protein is CASSVEPSLIAALHF.

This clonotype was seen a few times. CDR3 sequence reads: CASSPGQTYNEQFF. The CDR3 nucleotides are TGTGCCAGCAGCCCGGGACAGACCTACAATGAGCAGTTCTTC. The J gene is TRBJ2-1, the V gene TRBV9, with 7 bases fitting TRBD1. CDR1 is SGDLS and CDR2 is YYNGEE in the germline V gene. There are 14 residues in the CDR3. V lost 4 bases to trimming and J lost 2 bases; unmatched junction nucleotides: 3.

The chain's CDR3 is CASSVRGPPYEQYF. DNA of the CDR3: TGTGCCAGCAGCGTCAGGGGGCCTCCCTACGAGCAGTACTTC. The chain recombines TRBV7-2 with TRBJ2-7; 8 bases align to TRBD1. V lost 5 bases and J lost 2; bases outside the gene matches: 5. Looked up from germline, CDR1 is SGHTA and CDR2 is FQGNSA. The CDR3 loop spans 14 amino acids.

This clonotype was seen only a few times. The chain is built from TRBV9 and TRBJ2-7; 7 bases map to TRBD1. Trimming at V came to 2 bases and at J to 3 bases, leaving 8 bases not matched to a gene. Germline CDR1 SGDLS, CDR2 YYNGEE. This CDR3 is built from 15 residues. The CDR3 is CASSVSTGTGYEQYF. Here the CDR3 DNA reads TGTGCCAGCAGCGTCTCGACAGGGACGGGCTACGAGCAGTACTTC.

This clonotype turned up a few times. The CDR3, as DNA: TGTGCCAGCAGGACTAGCGGGAGGACGGCAGAGACCCAGTACTTC. Its translation is CASRTSGRTAETQYF. The V gene is TRBV12-3 or TRBV12-4, the J gene TRBJ2-5; TRBD2 matches 13 bases. Losses at the gene ends were 6 bases for V and 4 bases for J; bases not matched to a gene: 5. The CDR3 covers 15 residues.

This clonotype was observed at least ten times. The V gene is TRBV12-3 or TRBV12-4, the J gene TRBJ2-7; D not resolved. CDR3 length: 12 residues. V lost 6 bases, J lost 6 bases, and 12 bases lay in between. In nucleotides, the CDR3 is TGTGCCAGCAGCCCAACGCTGGTCGAGCAGTACTTC. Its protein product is CASSPTLVEQYF.

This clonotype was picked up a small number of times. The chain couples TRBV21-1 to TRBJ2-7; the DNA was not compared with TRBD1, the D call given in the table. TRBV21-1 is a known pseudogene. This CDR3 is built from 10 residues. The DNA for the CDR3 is TGTGCCAGCACCTGTGACCGTCAGTACTTC. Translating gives CASTCDRQYF.

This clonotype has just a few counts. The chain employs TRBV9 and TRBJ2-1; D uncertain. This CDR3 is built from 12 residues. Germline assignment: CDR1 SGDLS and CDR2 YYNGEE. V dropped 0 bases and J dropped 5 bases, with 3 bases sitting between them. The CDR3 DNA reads TGTGCCAGCAGCGTAGGTGACAATGAGCAGTTCTTC. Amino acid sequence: CASSVGDNEQFF.

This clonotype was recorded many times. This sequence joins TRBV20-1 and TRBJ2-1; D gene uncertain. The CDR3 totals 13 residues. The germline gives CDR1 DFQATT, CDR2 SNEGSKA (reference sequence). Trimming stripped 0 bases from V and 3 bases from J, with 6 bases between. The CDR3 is CSARDRVYNEQFF. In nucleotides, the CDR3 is TGCAGTGCTAGAGATCGTGTCTACAATGAGCAGTTCTTC.

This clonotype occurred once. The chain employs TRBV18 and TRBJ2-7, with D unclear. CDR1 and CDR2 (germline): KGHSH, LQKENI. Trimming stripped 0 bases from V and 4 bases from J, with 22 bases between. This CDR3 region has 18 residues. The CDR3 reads CASSPPSRIEPRRYEQYF. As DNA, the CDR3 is TGTGCCAGCTCACCACCCTCCCGTATAGAGCCCCGGAGATACGAGCAGTACTTC.

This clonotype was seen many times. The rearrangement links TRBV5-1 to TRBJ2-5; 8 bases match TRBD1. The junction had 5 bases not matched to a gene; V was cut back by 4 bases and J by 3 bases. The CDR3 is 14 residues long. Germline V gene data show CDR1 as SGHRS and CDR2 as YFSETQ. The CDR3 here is CASSKTTGEETQYF. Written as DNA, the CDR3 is TGCGCCAGCAGCAAGACGACAGGGGAAGAGACCCAGTACTTC. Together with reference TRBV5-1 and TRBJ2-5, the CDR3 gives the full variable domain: KAGVTQTPRYLIKTRGQQVTLSCSPISGHRSVSWYQQTPGQGLQFLFEYFSETQRNKGNFPGRFSGRQFSNSRSEMNVSTLELGDSALYLCASSKTTGEETQYFGPGTRLLVL.

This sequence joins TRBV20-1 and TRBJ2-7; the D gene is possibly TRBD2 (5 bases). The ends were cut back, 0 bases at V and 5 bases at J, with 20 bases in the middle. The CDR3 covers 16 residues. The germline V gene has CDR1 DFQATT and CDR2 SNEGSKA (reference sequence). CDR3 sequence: CSARELQSSAGNEQYF. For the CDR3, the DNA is TGCAGTGCTAGAGAGCTCCAGAGCTCTGCGGGCAACGAGCAGTACTTC.

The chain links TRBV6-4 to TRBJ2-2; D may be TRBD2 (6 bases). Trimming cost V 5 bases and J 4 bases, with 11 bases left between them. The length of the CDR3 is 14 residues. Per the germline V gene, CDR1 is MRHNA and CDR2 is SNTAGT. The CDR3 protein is CASSREPGTGELFF. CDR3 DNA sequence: TGTGCCAGCAGTCGGGAGCCCGGCACCGGGGAGCTGTTTTTT.

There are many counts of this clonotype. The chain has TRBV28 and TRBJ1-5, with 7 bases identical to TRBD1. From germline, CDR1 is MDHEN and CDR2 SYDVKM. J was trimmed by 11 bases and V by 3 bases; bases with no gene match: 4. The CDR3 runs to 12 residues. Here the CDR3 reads CASSFQGVTQHF. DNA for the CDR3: TGTGCCAGCAGTTTCCAGGGGGTCACCCAGCATTTT. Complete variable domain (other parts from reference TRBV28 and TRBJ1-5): DVKVTQSSRYLVKRTGEKVFLECVQDMDHENMFWYRQDPGLGLRLIYFSYDVKMKEKGDIPEGYSVSREKKERFSLILESASTNQTSMYLCASSFQGVTQHFGDGTRLSIL.

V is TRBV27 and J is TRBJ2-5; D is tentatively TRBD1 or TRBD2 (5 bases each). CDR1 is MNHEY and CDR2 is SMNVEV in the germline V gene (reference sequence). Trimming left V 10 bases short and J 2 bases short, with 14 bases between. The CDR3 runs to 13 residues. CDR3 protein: CANTWGKQETQYF. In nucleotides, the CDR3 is TGTGCCAACACTTGGGGGAAACAAGAGACCCAGTACTTC.

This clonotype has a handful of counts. The CDR3 reads CSARQLANFYEQYF. The CDR3 DNA reads TGCAGTGCTAGACAGCTAGCGAATTTCTACGAGCAGTACTTC. The V gene is TRBV20-1, the J gene TRBJ2-7; possible D gene TRBD2, 6 bases. Trimming pared 2 bases from V and 3 bases from J, leaving 14 bases between. The CDR3 has 14 amino acids. CDR1 is DFQATT, CDR2 SNEGSKA, per germline (reference sequence).

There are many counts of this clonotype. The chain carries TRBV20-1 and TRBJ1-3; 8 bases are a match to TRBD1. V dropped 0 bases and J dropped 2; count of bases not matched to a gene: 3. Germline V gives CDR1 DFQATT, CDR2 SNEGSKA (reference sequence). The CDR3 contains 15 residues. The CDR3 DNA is TGCAGTGCTAGAGATCAGGGGGCTCCTGGAAACACCATATATTTT. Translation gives CSARDQGAPGNTIYF.

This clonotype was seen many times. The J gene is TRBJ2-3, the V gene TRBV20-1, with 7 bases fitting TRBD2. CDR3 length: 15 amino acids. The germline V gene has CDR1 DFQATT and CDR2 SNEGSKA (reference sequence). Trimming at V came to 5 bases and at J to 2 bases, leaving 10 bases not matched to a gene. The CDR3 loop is CSAQMASGTTDTQYF. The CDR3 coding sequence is TGCAGTGCTCAGATGGCTAGCGGCACCACAGATACGCAGTATTTT.